Following are 23 T cell receptor beta chains from one sample sequenced in a study of Graves' ophthalmopathy and Graves' hyperthyroidism. Transcripts of RNA were the source for amplifying TCR beta CDR3 regions. An opening RT-PCR round employed HTBI primers and preceded a second-round multiplex PCR. TCRdb recomputed calls from the multiplex PCR reads with MiXCR, one row per CDR3 protein. The sample contains a few hundred thousand distinct CDR3 sequences, 15% of which appear only once. The sequenced sample consisted of peripheral blood. The receptors were gathered from a woman between 18 and 29 years old with stable Graves' hyperthyroidism.

The genes are TRBV2 and TRBJ1-5; D not resolved. V gave up 3 bases and J gave up 7 bases, with 10 bases separating them. In germline, CDR1 is SNHLY, CDR2 FYNNEI. The CDR3 is 13 residues long. CDR3 in DNA: TGTGCCAGCAGTGACATGGGATCCCAGCCCCAGCATTTT. It codes for CASSDMGSQPQHF. Based on the CDR3 plus reference TRBV2 and TRBJ1-5, the full variable domain is EPEVTQTPSHQVTQMGQEVILRCVPISNHLYFYWYRQILGQKVEFLVSFYNNEISEKSEIFDDQFSVERPDGSNFTLKIRSTKLEDSAMYFCASSDMGSQPQHFGDGTRLSIL.

Remarks on this clonotype: Possible read error: a much larger clone is one base away. This chain joins TRBV7-3 and TRBJ1-1; D gene uncertain. The length of the CDR3 is 13 residues. CDR1 is SGHTA and CDR2 is FQGTGA in the germline V gene. This CDR3 reads CASSLFGDTKAFF. In DNA, the CDR3 is TGTGCCAGCAGCTTATTTGGAGACACTAAAGCTTTCTTT.

This clonotype was seen many times. The chain has TRBV6-2 or TRBV6-3 and TRBJ1-6; weak D call: TRBD1 (6 bases). The V gene lost 0 bases and the J gene lost 6 bases, with 9 bases spanning the gap. Germline V CDR1 and CDR2: MNHEY, SVGEGT. The CDR3 length is 15 residues. The CDR3 loop is CASSYSDSRNSPLHF. The CDR3 nucleotides are TGTGCCAGCAGTTACTCGGACAGCCGTAATTCACCCCTCCACTTT.

This clonotype appeared many times. A read error may explain this, as a much larger clone is one base away. The chain couples TRBV6-1 to TRBJ1-1, with D possibly being TRBD1 (6 bases). Germline-derived CDR1 and CDR2 are MNHNS and SASEGT. Trimming stripped 7 bases from V and 6 bases from J, with 15 bases between. This CDR3 is built from 13 residues. CDR3 loop: CASNPQGIAEAFF. In DNA, the CDR3 is TGTGCCAGCAACCCACAGGGAATCGCTGAAGCTTTCTTT.

This clonotype was seen more than once but under ten times. This chain links TRBV5-1 with TRBJ1-1; D is unresolved. CDR1 SGHRS and CDR2 YFSETQ come from the germline V gene. Trimming left V 1 base short and J 4 bases short, with 11 bases between. CDR3 length: 14 amino acids. The CDR3 loop reads CASSLQITSTEAFF. CDR3 DNA: TGCGCCAGCAGCTTGCAGATAACGTCCACTGAAGCTTTCTTT.

This clonotype was detected ten times or more. DNA for the CDR3: TGTGCCAGCAGCACCCCTTTGGGGGGGGCTTTCTTT. Translating gives CASSTPLGGAFF. The chain carries TRBV6-1 and TRBJ1-1; D is perhaps TRBD1 (5 bases). With 6 bases removed from V and 11 bases from J, the gap between germline ends came to 16 bases. Germline CDR1 and CDR2: MNHNS and SASEGT. This CDR3 region has 12 residues.

This clonotype came up many times. This chain links TRBV6-5 with TRBJ1-1; tentatively, D is TRBD1 (5 bases). V was shortened by 6 bases and J by 6 bases, with 17 bases between the two germline ends. Germline CDR1 and CDR2: MNHEY and SVGAGI. The CDR3 sequence is 14 residues long. CDR3 region: CASSHGPGGPEAFF. DNA for the CDR3: TGTGCCAGCAGCCACGGGCCGGGGGGACCTGAAGCTTTCTTT.

This clonotype was picked up many times. The chain links TRBV12-3 or TRBV12-4 to TRBJ1-1; maybe TRBD1 (6 bases). CDR3 length: 15 amino acids. Deletions cut 5 bases from V and 4 bases from J, with 17 bases between. CDR3 in amino acids: CASSVYRVSLTEAFF. The CDR3 bases are TGTGCCAGCAGTGTCTACAGGGTATCTCTCACTGAAGCTTTCTTT.

Comments on this clonotype: One base away lies a much larger clone, so this may be a sequencing read error. The rearrangement uses TRBV7-3 and TRBJ1-2, with D uncertain. Germline V gene sequence: CDR1 SGHTA, CDR2 FQGTGA. The CDR3 is 13 amino acids. CDR3 amino acids: CASRLLGRGGYTF. The CDR3 nucleotides read TGTGCCAGCCGCTTGTTAGGGCGAGGTGGCTACACCTTC.

This clonotype was seen only a few times. At one end, the junction sequence differs from germline, possibly due to a read error. The chain couples TRBV6-2 or TRBV6-3 to TRBJ2-4, with 10 positions matching TRBD1. The CDR3 runs to 15 residues. The germline CDR1 and CDR2 sequences are MNHEY and SVGEGT. The CDR3: CASSQDRGIQNIKYF. The CDR3 DNA reads TGTGCCAGCAGCCAGGACAGGGGGATACAAAACATTAAGTACTTC.

This clonotype was seen repeatedly, ten times or more. The chain couples TRBV20-1 to TRBJ1-4; no definite D call. This CDR3 spans 13 amino acids. Trimming shortened V by 0 bases and J by 6 bases, and 8 bases separated the two germline ends. CDR1 DFQATT and CDR2 SNEGSKA come from the germline V gene (reference sequence). The CDR3 bases are TGCAGTGCTAGAGATCTACAAGATGAAAAACTGTTTTTT. Its protein product is CSARDLQDEKLFF.

This clonotype was counted many times. A read error may be the cause here, since a much bigger clone is one base away. J is TRBJ1-2 and V is TRBV6-1; TRBD1 matches at 8 bases. This CDR3 is 15 amino acids long. Germline CDR1 reads MNHNS; CDR2 reads SASEGT. DNA of the CDR3: TGTGCCAGCAAACCGGGACAGGCCCCAAACTATGGCCACACCTTC. It yields the protein CASKPGQAPNYGHTF.

This clonotype was recorded at least ten times. The chain has TRBV11-2 and TRBJ2-7; D remains unclear. CDR3 length: 15 amino acids. From germline, CDR1 is SGHAT and CDR2 FQNNGV. V was cut by 4 bases and J by 0 bases, with 13 bases left in between. CDR3 sequence reads: CASSSPGRSSYEQYF. CDR3 sequence (DNA): TGTGCCAGCAGCTCCCCCGGAAGGAGCTCCTACGAGCAGTACTTC. The full variable domain, completed using reference TRBV11-2 and TRBJ2-7, is EAGVAQSPRYKIIEKRQSVAFWCNPISGHATLYWYQQILGQGPKLLIQFQNNGVVDDSQLPKDRFSAERLKGVDSTLKIQPAKLEDSAVYLCASSSPGRSSYEQYFGPGTRLTVT.

In its sample, this clonotype was seen a few times. The V call is TRBV5-1, the J call TRBJ2-2, with D possibly TRBD2 on 6 matching bases. The V end lost 4 bases, the J end lost 5 bases, and 15 bases lay between the germline ends. Germline CDR1 and CDR2: SGHRS and YFSETQ. This CDR3 region has 15 residues. CDR3 loop: CASSPTRSRTGELFF. CDR3 nucleotide sequence: TGCGCCAGCAGCCCGACTAGGTCAAGGACCGGGGAGCTGTTTTTT.

This clonotype was detected ten times or more. The chain couples TRBV7-2 to TRBJ1-1; D gene uncertain. The germline V and J ends were trimmed by 3 bases and 1 base, with 9 bases remaining between them. Germline-derived CDR1 and CDR2 are SGHTA and FQGNSA. CDR3 length: 14 amino acids. The CDR3 sequence: CASSFINTNTEAFF. CDR3 nucleotides: TGTGCCAGCAGCTTCATAAATACGAACACTGAAGCTTTCTTT.

The chain recombines TRBV4-1 with TRBJ2-5; TRBD2 matches at 10 bases. V trimming: 4 bases; J trimming: 7 bases; junction bases outside the gene matches: 15. Germline CDR1 reads MGHRA; CDR2 reads YSYEKL. The CDR3 loop spans 17 amino acids. The CDR3 is CASSLERVLAGIGTQYF. CDR3 in DNA: TGCGCCAGCAGCCTCGAGAGGGTACTAGCGGGGATCGGGACCCAGTACTTC.

This clonotype was seen many times. The chain combines TRBV7-8 with TRBJ1-6, with D possibly matching TRBD1 (6 bases). The germline V gene has CDR1 SGHVS and CDR2 FQNEAQ. The V gene lost 4 bases and the J gene lost 11 bases, with 15 bases spanning the gap. This CDR3 comprises 14 residues. The CDR3 loop reads CASSSLQGQTPLHF. CDR3 nucleotide sequence: TGTGCCAGCAGCTCTTTACAGGGTCAGACACCCCTCCACTTT.

As concerns this clonotype: The conserved final phenylalanine or tryptophan is absent from the CDR3, which likely points to a read error. The rearrangement joins TRBV20-1 to TRBJ2-7; 7 bases map to TRBD1. CDR3 length equals 14 residues. Germline CDR1 DFQATT, CDR2 SNEGSKA (reference sequence). With 5 bases clipped from V and 1 base from J, the junction kept 8 bases outside the gene matches. CDR3 DNA sequence: TGCAGTGCTGGGGACAGTCTGGGGTCCTACGAGCAGTACTTG. Translated: CSAGDSLGSYEQYL.

This clonotype appeared many times. The chain links TRBV12-3 or TRBV12-4 to TRBJ1-1; no definite D call. The CDR3 spans 13 residues. Trimming removed 3 bases from V and 1 base from J, with 6 bases in between. The CDR3 DNA sequence: TGTGCCAGCAGTTTTGGGCCGAACACTGAAGCTTTCTTT. Amino acids: CASSFGPNTEAFF.

This clonotype has a count of ten or more. The rearrangement uses TRBV6-1 and TRBJ1-1; D not certain. The CDR3 contains 14 residues. Germline CDR1 reads MNHNS; CDR2 reads SASEGT. Deletions cut 1 base from V and 5 bases from J, with 11 bases between. CDR3 nucleotide sequence: TGTGCCAGCAGTGAAGGGACCTATTTGACTGAAGCTTTCTTT. This sequence encodes CASSEGTYLTEAFF.

This clonotype was observed many times. It is likely a read error, because the conserved phenylalanine at the end of the CDR3 is missing. V usage is TRBV12-5 and J usage is TRBJ1-5; TRBD1 matches 9 bases. Trimming took 6 bases from V and 1 from J; bases not matched to a gene: 4. CDR3 length: 15 amino acids. CDR1 and CDR2 from the germline V gene are LGHNT and FRNRAP. For the CDR3, the DNA is TGTGCTAGTGGAAAGACAGGGGGGAGCAATCAGCCCCAGCATCTT. This translates into CASGKTGGSNQPQHL.

This clonotype was counted ten times or more. The chain combines TRBV20-1 with TRBJ1-1; the D is unclear. The CDR3 loop spans 11 amino acids. Germline CDR1 DFQATT, CDR2 SNEGSKA (reference sequence). Trimming took off 1 base at V and 5 bases at J, with 5 bases between the two ends. Here the CDR3 reads CSARGGTEAFF. DNA for the CDR3: TGCAGTGCTAGAGGTGGAACTGAAGCTTTCTTT.

This clonotype was recorded many times. The rearrangement uses TRBV6-2 or TRBV6-3 and TRBJ2-2; D gene unclear. The CDR3 is 16 amino acids. Trimming removed 0 bases at V and 4 bases at J, with 12 bases between. Germline lookup yields CDR1 MNHEY and CDR2 SVGEGT. For the CDR3, the DNA is TGTGCCAGCAGTTACTCGGCGAGAAGCGTCACCGGGGAGCTGTTTTTT. Translation gives CASSYSARSVTGELFF.